This TCR beta chain emerged from a study of T-cell memory formation after mild COVID-19. This clonotype was detected a few times. Its antigen is undetermined. Study-wide results and caveats: Later expanders leaned toward CD4+, whereas clones contracting from day 15 to 85 were balanced CD4/CD8. The SARS-CoV-2 specificity of second-wave clones reaching peak at day 37 remained unverified. Some responding clones appeared in pre-infection memory, suggesting cross-reactive memory joined.

The germline gives CDR1 MNHEY, CDR2 SVGAGI. V lost 2 bases, J lost 1 base, and 9 bases lay in between. CDR3 length: 14 residues. cDNA libraries for TCR alpha and TCR beta, carrying sample barcodes and UMIs, came from 5'RACE with constant-segment primers. TCRdb ran MiXCR on the 5' RACE reads and lists one entry per CDR3 protein. Seen here are about 350,000 distinct CDR3 sequences, around a fifth observed once, and the top ten hold 21%. This TCR derives from a young man who had mild COVID-19 (a few samples of this study predate the infection). Cell type and time point are not known. The chain has TRBV6-5 and TRBJ2-7, with D maybe TRBD1 (6 bases). Sequencing input: PBMCs or a T cell subset sorted from them (not recorded which). The CDR3 nucleotides are TGTGCCAGCAGTTACCACAGGGATTCCTACGAGCAGTACTTC. Its protein is CASSYHRDSYEQYF.